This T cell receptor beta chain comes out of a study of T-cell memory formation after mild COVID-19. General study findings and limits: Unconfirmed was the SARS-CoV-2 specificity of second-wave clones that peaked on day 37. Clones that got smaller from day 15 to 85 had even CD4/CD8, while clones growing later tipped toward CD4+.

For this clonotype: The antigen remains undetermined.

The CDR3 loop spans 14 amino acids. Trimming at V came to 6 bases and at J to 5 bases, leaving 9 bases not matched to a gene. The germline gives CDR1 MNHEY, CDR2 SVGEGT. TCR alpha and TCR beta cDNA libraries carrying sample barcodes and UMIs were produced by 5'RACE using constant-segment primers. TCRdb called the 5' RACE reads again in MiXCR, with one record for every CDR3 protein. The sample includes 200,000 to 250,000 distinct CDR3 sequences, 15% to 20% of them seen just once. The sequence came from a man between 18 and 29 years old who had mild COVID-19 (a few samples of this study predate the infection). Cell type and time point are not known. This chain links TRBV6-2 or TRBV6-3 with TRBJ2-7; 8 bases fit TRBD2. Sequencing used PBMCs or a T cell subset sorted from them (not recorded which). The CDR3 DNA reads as TGTGCCAGCAGGGGCCGGACTAGCCCCAACGAGCAGTACTTC. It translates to CASRGRTSPNEQYF.